This passage covers 10 T cell receptor beta chains from one sample sequenced in a study of cytomegalovirus exposure and HLA in healthy donors. This table comes from immunoSEQ multiplex PCR, and its TCRdb copy is limited to in-frame clones, with some not included. The sample has some 120,000 clones; roughly 90% are singletons. The sample consisted of PBMCs. These receptors all stem from a man younger than 40 in good health and CMV-seronegative.

This chain links TRBV10-2 with TRBJ2-2, with D perhaps TRBD2 (5 bases). The V end lost 8 bases, the J end lost 6 bases, and 10 bases lay between the germline ends. The CDR3 has 12 residues. Germline loops: CDR1 WSHSY, CDR2 SAAADI. Written as DNA, the CDR3 is TGCGCCAGCTCCGAGGGTGCCGGGGAGCTGTTTTTT. Amino acids: CASSEGAGELFF.

The chain recombines TRBV7-9 with TRBJ1-1; D unclear. The V gene's germline CDR1 is SEHNR and CDR2 FQNEAQ (reference sequence). The CDR3 covers 15 residues. V shed 5 bases and J shed 6 bases, with 19 bases lying between them. In DNA, the CDR3 is TGTGCCAGCAGCCCAGTGCCACAGCCAACGGCTGAAGCTTTCTTT. Translated: CASSPVPQPTAEAFF.

The chain links TRBV27 to TRBJ1-5; 10 positions match TRBD1. Unmatched junction bases numbered 9, after V lost 8 bases and J lost 5 bases. The V gene's germline CDR1 is MNHEY and CDR2 SMNVEV (reference sequence). The CDR3 runs 15 residues. CDR3 DNA sequence: TGTGCCAGCTCACTGGGACAGGGGATTGATCAGCCCCAGCATTTT. Translation: CASSLGQGIDQPQHF.

The CDR3 sequence: CASRTESSYNSPLHF. CDR3 DNA: TGTGCCTCCCGCACAGAAAGCTCCTATAATTCACCCCTCCACTTT. The rearrangement uses TRBV30 and TRBJ1-6; D uncertain. CDR1 GTSNPN and CDR2 SVGIG come from the germline V gene (reference sequence). Trimming shortened V by 7 bases and J by 0 bases, and 13 bases separated the two germline ends. CDR3 length equals 15 residues.

This chain joins TRBV10-1 and TRBJ1-2, with 7 positions matching TRBD1. The length of the CDR3 is 13 residues. The V and J ends lost 4 bases and 2 bases, in that order; junction bases with no gene match: 1. Germline values: CDR1 WNHNN, CDR2 SYGVQD (reference sequence). The CDR3 loop is CASSGDRNYGYTF. The CDR3 DNA is TGCGCCAGCAGTGGGGACAGAAACTATGGCTACACCTTC.

This clone was observed a handful of times. This rearrangement joins TRBV10-2 to TRBJ1-5, with unresolved D. The length of the CDR3 is 12 residues. The V gene lost 2 bases and the J gene lost 6 bases, with 5 bases spanning the gap. CDR1 is WSHSY, CDR2 SAAADI, per germline. CDR3 region: CASSEGSQPQHF. The DNA of the CDR3 is TGCGCCAGCAGTGAGGGGAGTCAGCCCCAGCATTTT.

The J gene is TRBJ2-2, the V gene TRBV10-3; 8 bases are shared with TRBD1. The CDR3 spans 14 residues. Germline V gives CDR1 ENHRY, CDR2 SYGVKD. This CDR3 reads CASGGTGNTGELFF. The CDR3 region has the DNA TGTGCATCAGGGGGGACAGGGAACACCGGGGAGCTGTTTTTT.

V usage is TRBV9 and J usage is TRBJ2-7; TRBD2 matches 9 bases. This CDR3 has 16 amino acids. The V segment lost 1 base and the J segment 6 bases; nucleotides outside the gene matches: 11. Germline assignment: CDR1 SGDLS and CDR2 YYNGEE. The CDR3 here is CASSVRPSGEIGEQYF. CDR3 coding DNA: TGTGCCAGCAGCGTACGTCCTAGCGGGGAGATTGGCGAGCAGTACTTC.

The chain uses TRBV6-5 and TRBJ1-5, with TRBD1 matching 9 bases. V shed 6 bases and J 5 bases; nucleotides not matched to a gene: 5. Germline values: CDR1 MNHEY, CDR2 SVGAGI. This CDR3 region has 14 residues. The CDR3 coding sequence is TGTGCCAGCAGCCCCGGGACAGGGCATCAGCCCCAGCATTTT. Protein sequence: CASSPGTGHQPQHF.

The chain links TRBV5-4 to TRBJ2-1; 7 nucleotides agree with TRBD2. Germline V gene data show CDR1 as SGHNT and CDR2 as YYREEE (reference sequence). V was clipped by 1 base and J by 5 bases; unmatched bases: 6. The CDR3 extends over 15 amino acids. CDR3 region: CASSLITSAHNEQFF. CDR3 DNA sequence: TGTGCCAGCAGCTTGATCACTAGCGCCCACAATGAGCAGTTCTTC.